This entry features one T cell receptor beta chain sequence. Its recognized antigen is unknown. No per-base quality is available; no much larger clone lies one base away. The library relied on the immunoSEQ multiplex PCR assay. Held by TCRdb, this immuneACCESS table contains in-frame sequences only and omits some clones. Under half of the omission traces to an unresolved V gene where checked; the cause of the rest is unknown. The sample contains some 54,000 clones, 85% to 95% of them found a single time. Around 1.8% of the sample rests with the top ten. Germline trimming: 0 bases from V, 0 bases from J; junction bases outside gene matches: 8. Taken from the germline V gene, the CDR1 and CDR2 loops are MGHRA and YSYEKL. Taken from cysteine to phenylalanine, the CDR3 has 18 residues. The read is trimmed to its CDR3 DNA, 54 bases read in frame from base 1. The sample is drawn from a study of T cell changes during pregnancy in multiple sclerosis (dated by TCRdb to between 2018 and 2020). Concerning the study at large: Changes in the T cell repertoire over the course of pregnancy were examined in this study in women with multiple sclerosis.

Here the sequenced sample was peripheral blood, taken after pregnancy. Recombination connected TRBV4-1 to TRBJ2-1; 7 middle bases align to TRBD2. The receptor comes from a female donor with multiple sclerosis, enrolled in a pregnancy study. The DNA reads as follows: TGCGCCAGCAGCCAAGACCCCATCGGGGGGAGCTCCTACAATGAGCAGTTCTTC. Its protein reads: CASSQDPIGGSSYNEQFF.